Below are 20 T cell receptor beta chains sequenced from a single sample in a study of cytomegalovirus exposure and HLA in healthy donors. PCR involved 60 Vbeta and 13 Jbeta primers. Repertoires were generated with immunoSEQ multiplex PCR, while TCRdb's copy carries only in-frame clones and drops some. This table holds 120,000 or so clones, roughly 70% found once. The sample taken for sequencing was PBMCs. Receptor source: a young man in good health and CMV-seronegative.

CDR3 loop: CATRTPTYEQYF. The CDR3, as DNA: TGTGCCACACGGACACCGACCTACGAGCAGTACTTC. The chain has TRBV27 and TRBJ2-7, with D perhaps TRBD1 (5 bases). Germline CDR1 MNHEY, CDR2 SMNVEV (reference sequence). CDR3 length: 12 amino acids. V was pared by 10 bases and J by 2 bases, with 12 bases between.

The chain couples TRBV29-1 to TRBJ1-2; 7 nucleotides line up with TRBD1. Germline CDR1 reads SQVTM; CDR2 reads ANQGSEA. The CDR3 has 16 residues. With 2 bases clipped from V and 8 bases from J, the junction kept 17 bases outside the gene matches. The DNA of the CDR3 is TGCAGCGTTGAATTTCGTGGGACAGCCGCGGTAGGAGGCTACACCTTC. It codes for CSVEFRGTAAVGGYTF.

This clone has just one count. The DNA of the CDR3 is TGCAGCCCGCCCCCCACGGTCTGGTCCAATGAGCAGTTCTTC. Its translation: CSPPPTVWSNEQFF. The rearrangement joins TRBV29-1 to TRBJ2-1; D gene uncertain. The CDR3 has 14 amino acids. V shed 8 bases and J shed 6 bases, with 20 bases lying between them. From germline, CDR1 is SQVTM and CDR2 ANQGSEA.

The CDR3 protein is CASSLTGTVNTGELFF. CDR3 DNA sequence: TGCGCCAGCAGCCTGACCGGGACAGTGAACACCGGGGAGCTGTTTTTT. The genes are TRBV5-1 and TRBJ2-2; TRBD1 aligns across 7 bases. J gave up 1 base and V 4 bases, and 7 bases lay outside the gene matches. The CDR3 contains 16 residues. From germline, CDR1 is SGHRS and CDR2 YFSETQ.

This chain uses TRBV5-4 with TRBJ2-3, with TRBD1 matching over 11 bases. CDR1 is SGHNT, CDR2 YYREEE, per germline (reference sequence). Trimming took 4 bases from V and 6 from J; bases not matched to a gene: 7. The CDR3 totals 15 residues. CDR3 region: CASSQGDRGRDTQYF. As DNA, the CDR3 is TGTGCCAGCAGCCAGGGGGACAGGGGGAGGGATACGCAGTATTTT.

The chain combines TRBV7-9 with TRBJ2-1; D is unresolved. This CDR3 has 12 residues. V lost 7 bases to trimming and J lost 3 bases, with 7 bases between them. The germline V gene encodes CDR1 SEHNR and CDR2 FQNEAQ (reference sequence). DNA of the CDR3: TGTGCCAGCACCTCCGTCTACAATGAGCAGTTCTTC. Protein product: CASTSVYNEQFF.

V and J are TRBV7-2 and TRBJ2-7; 7 bases line up with TRBD2. This CDR3 has 14 amino acids. With V trimmed by 3 bases and J by 4 bases, 6 bases remained unmatched. The germline CDR1 and CDR2 sequences are SGHTA and FQGNSA. The CDR3 reads CASSFLAGEYEQYF. The CDR3 DNA sequence: TGTGCCAGCAGCTTTCTGGCGGGGGAATACGAGCAGTACTTC.

This rearrangement joins TRBV5-1 to TRBJ1-4; TRBD1 agrees at 7 bases. The trim removed 4 bases at V and 8 bases at J, leaving 8 bases unmatched. The germline V gene encodes CDR1 SGHRS and CDR2 YFSETQ. The CDR3 length is 14 residues. CDR3 nucleotide sequence: TGCGCCAGCAGCCTGACAGGGCCCGGCGAAAAACTGTTTTTT. This codes for CASSLTGPGEKLFF. The entire variable domain, with the rest obtained from reference TRBV5-1 and TRBJ1-4, is as follows: KAGVTQTPRYLIKTRGQQVTLSCSPISGHRSVSWYQQTPGQGLQFLFEYFSETQRNKGNFPGRFSGRQFSNSRSEMNVSTLELGDSALYLCASSLTGPGEKLFFGSGTQLSVL.

The CDR3 loop reads CASSLSSGSYEQYF. CDR3 DNA sequence: TGTGCCAGCAGCTTAAGTAGCGGGAGCTACGAGCAGTACTTC. The chain joins TRBV11-2 to TRBJ2-7; the match to TRBD2 covers 9 bases. Germline V gene data show CDR1 as SGHAT and CDR2 as FQNNGV. V dropped 2 bases and J dropped 3; count of bases not matched to a gene: 2. CDR3 length: 14 amino acids.

This clone was picked up a small number of times. The chain is built from TRBV28 and TRBJ2-5; D perhaps matches TRBD2 (6 bases). Trimming took off 1 base at V and 1 base at J, with 19 bases between the two ends. CDR3 length: 18 amino acids. Germline values: CDR1 MDHEN, CDR2 SYDVKM. The CDR3 loop reads CASSLSRGLGSFQETQYF. In nucleotides, the CDR3 is TGTGCCAGCAGTTTATCTCGGGGGTTGGGCAGTTTCCAAGAGACCCAGTACTTC.

The chain combines TRBV7-9 with TRBJ1-3; possibly TRBD1 for D (5 bases). The germline V and J ends were trimmed by 6 bases and 3 bases, with 12 bases remaining between them. CDR3 length equals 14 residues. Germline CDR1 and CDR2: SEHNR and FQNEAQ (reference sequence). The CDR3 sequence is CASRTRQSGNTIYF. The CDR3 bases are TGTGCCAGCAGAACCCGACAGAGTGGAAACACCATATATTTT.

This clone was counted between two and nine times. V gene TRBV7-2 combines with J gene TRBJ2-3; 8 bases are shared with TRBD1. Germline CDR1 SGHTA, CDR2 FQGNSA. The CDR3 consists of 18 residues. V shed 1 base, J shed 0 bases, and the junction held 9 bases outside the gene matches. The CDR3 spells CASSLDLPGTGSTDTQYF. CDR3 bases: TGTGCCAGCAGCTTAGACCTTCCCGGGACAGGTAGCACAGATACGCAGTATTTT.

V and J are TRBV2 and TRBJ2-1; 8 nucleotides align to TRBD1. J lost 0 bases, V lost 5 bases, and 3 bases had no gene match. This CDR3 region has 15 residues. Per germline, CDR1 SNHLY and CDR2 FYNNEI. CDR3 DNA sequence: TGTGCCAGCAGTTTCGACAGGGGCTCCTACAATGAGCAGTTCTTC. It codes for CASSFDRGSYNEQFF.

V and J are TRBV9 and TRBJ1-5; D not certain. CDR1 and CDR2 from the germline V gene are SGDLS and YYNGEE. The V end was cut by 4 bases, the J end by 7 bases, with 15 bases between. This CDR3 spans 14 amino acids. CDR3 bases: TGTGCCAGCAGCCCGTCGTGGCAGGAACAGCCCCAGCATTTT. As protein: CASSPSWQEQPQHF.

V and J are TRBV2 and TRBJ1-1; D might be TRBD1 (6 bases). Germline V gene data show CDR1 as SNHLY and CDR2 as FYNNEI. Trimming removed 7 bases from V and 0 bases from J, with 15 bases in between. The CDR3 extends over 15 amino acids. CDR3 coding DNA: TGTGCCAGCAACGAACAGGGATCTATGAACACTGAAGCTTTCTTT. It specifies CASNEQGSMNTEAFF. Together with reference TRBV2 and TRBJ1-1, the CDR3 gives the full variable domain: EPEVTQTPSHQVTQMGQEVILRCVPISNHLYFYWYRQILGQKVEFLVSFYNNEISEKSEIFDDQFSVERPDGSNFTLKIRSTKLEDSAMYFCASNEQGSMNTEAFFGQGTRLTVV.

The table lists this clone with a few counts. The V gene is TRBV6-1, the J gene TRBJ2-5, with D possibly being TRBD1 (5 bases). V lost 2 bases, J lost 5 bases, and 15 bases lay in between. The CDR3 covers 15 residues. Germline CDR1 is MNHNS and CDR2 is SASEGT. The chain's CDR3 is CASSETVDRWETQYF. CDR3 sequence (DNA): TGTGCCAGCAGTGAAACCGTTGACAGATGGGAGACCCAGTACTTC.

The V call is TRBV27, the J call TRBJ1-1; D not certain. Germline V lookup: CDR1 MNHEY, CDR2 SMNVEV (reference sequence). The CDR3 extends over 15 amino acids. The ends were cut back, 3 bases at V and 4 bases at J, with 15 bases in the middle. CDR3 residues: CASSFRGRMGTEAFF. CDR3 bases: TGTGCCAGCAGTTTTAGAGGGAGGATGGGCACTGAAGCTTTCTTT.

The chain joins TRBV2 to TRBJ2-3, with 12 bases identical to TRBD2. Germline V gene data show CDR1 as SNHLY and CDR2 as FYNNEI. CDR3 size: 15 residues. The trim removed 6 bases at V and 4 bases at J, leaving 5 bases unmatched. In DNA, the CDR3 is TGTGCCAGCAGCCGACTAGCGGGGGAGCCAGATACGCAGTATTTT. This translates into CASSRLAGEPDTQYF.

The V and J genes are TRBV6-1 and TRBJ1-1; tentative D call: TRBD1 (6 bases). Trimming took 3 bases from V and 1 from J, leaving 6 bases between them. Germline V CDR1 and CDR2: MNHNS, SASEGT. The CDR3 covers 13 residues. CDR3 protein: CASSETGNTEAFF. In DNA form, the CDR3 reads TGTGCCAGCAGTGAGACAGGGAACACTGAAGCTTTCTTT.

This clone was counted only a few times. The chain is built from TRBV2 and TRBJ2-5, with 10 bases lining up with TRBD2. V dropped 6 bases and J dropped 5; count of bases not matched to a gene: 12. The CDR3 spans 16 residues. The germline gives CDR1 SNHLY, CDR2 FYNNEI. CDR3 sequence reads: CASSESGLAEGETQYF. The CDR3 DNA reads TGTGCCAGCAGCGAGTCCGGACTAGCGGAGGGGGAGACCCAGTACTTC.